A single sample is the source of the 30 T cell receptor beta chains below, sequenced in a study of blood T cell repertoires in COVID-19. Some clones are missing from TCRdb's copy, which holds only in-frame ones; the method was immunoSEQ multiplex PCR. The table includes about 200,000 clones, 80% to 90% detected once. Sequencing used peripheral blood. The source of these receptors is a man aged 55 to 70 who had recovered from COVID-19.

V usage is TRBV4-2 and J usage is TRBJ1-2; TRBD1 is a possible D gene (5 bases). V was cut by 0 bases and J by 8 bases, with 10 bases left in between. CDR3 length equals 13 residues. Germline V gene lookup returns CDR1 LGHNA and CDR2 YNFKEQ. The CDR3 bases are TGTGCCAGCAGCCAAGATAGGGGTAGCGGCTACACCTTC. It translates to CASSQDRGSGYTF.

The V call is TRBV2, the J call TRBJ2-1, with D perhaps matching TRBD2 (6 bases). Trimming pared 7 bases from V and 5 bases from J, leaving 15 bases between. The CDR3 runs to 14 residues. CDR1 is SNHLY, CDR2 FYNNEI, per germline. The CDR3 here is CASNGGGSHNEQFF. CDR3 coding DNA: TGTGCCAGCAACGGGGGAGGTTCCCACAATGAGCAGTTCTTC.

V and J are TRBV5-4 and TRBJ2-3, with 9 bases aligning to TRBD1. V lost 5 bases to trimming and J lost 4 bases; unmatched junction nucleotides: 5. The CDR3 length is 14 residues. Germline CDR1 SGHNT, CDR2 YYREEE (reference sequence). CDR3 in DNA: TGTGCCAGCAGTCAACAGGGGGCCGCAGATACGCAGTATTTT. It codes for CASSQQGAADTQYF.

The chain has TRBV6-5 and TRBJ1-1; D might be TRBD1 (5 bases). CDR1 is MNHEY and CDR2 is SVGAGI in the germline V gene. V lost 7 bases, J lost 9 bases, and 9 bases lay in between. The CDR3 loop spans 10 amino acids. This CDR3 is CASIRGKAFF. CDR3 nucleotide sequence: TGTGCCAGCATACGGGGGAAAGCTTTCTTT.

V usage is TRBV3-1 (or the pseudogene TRBV3-2) and J usage is TRBJ1-5, with 10 bases lining up with TRBD1. This CDR3 has 15 amino acids. Germline V gene data show CDR1 as LGHDT and CDR2 as YNNKEL (reference sequence). V lost 4 bases and J lost 7; bases outside the gene matches: 7. Written as DNA, the CDR3 is TGTGCCAGCAGCCGGTCCGGACAGGGGGAACAGCCCCAGCATTTT. Residues: CASSRSGQGEQPQHF.

This clone was found a few times. The genes are TRBV28 and TRBJ1-3; TRBD1 is a possible D gene (5 bases). This CDR3 contains 16 residues. The V end was cut by 4 bases, the J end by 0 bases, with 13 bases between. Germline CDR1 MDHEN, CDR2 SYDVKM. The chain's CDR3 is CASSSPGGVSGNTIYF. In nucleotides, the CDR3 is TGTGCCAGCAGTTCCCCCGGGGGGGTCTCTGGAAACACCATATATTTT.

The chain has TRBV9 and TRBJ1-2; tentative D call: TRBD1 (5 bases). The CDR3 has 15 residues. Trimming shortened V by 3 bases and J by 5 bases, and 17 bases separated the two germline ends. Germline assignment: CDR1 SGDLS and CDR2 YYNGEE. The CDR3 spells CASSAGEGPGYGYTF. The CDR3 DNA follows: TGTGCCAGCAGCGCTGGGGAGGGGCCGGGGTATGGCTACACCTTC.

A note on this clone: This sample also contains other DNA sequences that code for the same CDR3. This sequence joins TRBV9 and TRBJ1-1; D gene unclear. Trimming left V 2 bases short and J 1 base short, with 3 bases between. CDR3 size: 12 residues. Germline CDR1 SGDLS, CDR2 YYNGEE. CDR3 amino acids: CASSVRNTEAFF. The CDR3 nucleotides read TGTGCCAGCAGCGTTAGGAACACTGAAGCTTTCTTT.

The chain is built from TRBV7-2 and TRBJ2-3; D possibly corresponds to TRBD2 (6 bases). Per germline, CDR1 SGHTA and CDR2 FQGNSA. V shed 5 bases and J shed 9 bases, with 27 bases lying between them. This CDR3 contains 17 residues. CDR3 residues: CASSRLGPQAGIGTQYF. CDR3 bases: TGTGCCAGCAGCCGGTTAGGGCCCCAAGCGGGCATAGGGACGCAGTATTTT.

The chain has TRBV10-3 and TRBJ1-1; the D gene is possibly TRBD1 (6 bases). V shed 3 bases and J shed 1 base, with 12 bases lying between them. Germline CDR1 reads ENHRY; CDR2 reads SYGVKD. This CDR3 spans 15 amino acids. The CDR3 DNA reads TGTGCCATCAGTGACCCGAGGACAGCGAACACTGAAGCTTTCTTT. Protein product: CAISDPRTANTEAFF.

CDR3: CASSPQGTNTEAFF. Here the CDR3 DNA reads TGTGCCAGCAGTCCACAGGGGACGAACACTGAAGCTTTCTTT. The chain has TRBV28 and TRBJ1-1; 7 bases are a match to TRBD1. The CDR3 spans 14 residues. In germline, CDR1 is MDHEN, CDR2 SYDVKM. J was trimmed by 1 base and V by 5 bases; bases with no gene match: 4. Together with reference TRBV28 and TRBJ1-1, the CDR3 gives the full variable domain: DVKVTQSSRYLVKRTGEKVFLECVQDMDHENMFWYRQDPGLGLRLIYFSYDVKMKEKGDIPEGYSVSREKKERFSLILESASTNQTSMYLCASSPQGTNTEAFFGQGTRLTVV.

J is TRBJ1-5 and V is TRBV23-1; no clear D gene. TRBV23-1 is noted as an ORF with a role that remains uncertain. The CDR3 length is 13 residues. V was shortened by 7 bases and J by 4 bases, with 11 bases between the two germline ends. The CDR3 DNA is TGCGCCAGCACCCAGGTGGTAAATCAGCCCCAGCATTTT. Translating it yields CASTQVVNQPQHF.

V gene TRBV11-2 combines with J gene TRBJ2-7; 8 bases are shared with TRBD2. The V gene end was trimmed by 4 bases and the J gene end by 5 bases; junction bases not matched to a gene: 4. The CDR3 runs 13 residues. CDR1 is SGHAT, CDR2 FQNNGV, per germline. Here the CDR3 reads CASSSGGLDEQYF. The CDR3 DNA follows: TGTGCCAGCAGCTCGGGGGGGCTGGACGAGCAGTACTTC.

The CDR3 bases are TGTGCCAGCAATTGGGGGACAGGGAACAATCAGCCCCAGCATTTT. Translated, it gives CASNWGTGNNQPQHF. The genes are TRBV28 and TRBJ1-5; the match to TRBD1 covers 9 bases. This CDR3 is 15 amino acids long. Germline V gene sequence: CDR1 MDHEN, CDR2 SYDVKM. After removal of 7 bases from V and 3 bases from J, the junction contained 7 bases not matched to a gene. Variable domain in full (rest from reference TRBV28 and TRBJ1-5): DVKVTQSSRYLVKRTGEKVFLECVQDMDHENMFWYRQDPGLGLRLIYFSYDVKMKEKGDIPEGYSVSREKKERFSLILESASTNQTSMYLCASNWGTGNNQPQHFGDGTRLSIL.

V gene TRBV7-3 combines with J gene TRBJ2-1, with D perhaps TRBD2 (6 bases). The germline V gene encodes CDR1 SGHTA and CDR2 FQGTGA. The CDR3 is 13 residues long. The V gene lost 2 bases and the J gene lost 9 bases, with 11 bases spanning the gap. CDR3 in amino acids: CASSLRESGEQFF. CDR3 DNA: TGTGCCAGCAGCTTACGGGAGTCCGGTGAGCAGTTCTTC. The entire variable domain, with the rest obtained from reference TRBV7-3 and TRBJ2-1, is as follows: GAGVSQTPSNKVTEKGKYVELRCDPISGHTALYWYRQSLGQGPEFLIYFQGTGAADDSGLPNDRFFAVRPEGSVSTLKIQRTERGDSAVYLCASSLRESGEQFFGPGTRLTVL.

On this clone: Its ends do not fully match the called genes, so a read error is possible. The J gene is TRBJ2-5, the V gene TRBV27, with D maybe TRBD1 (6 bases). Germline V lookup: CDR1 MNHEY, CDR2 SMNVEV (reference sequence). The CDR3 has 14 amino acids. This chain's CDR3 is CAGSRRARGETQYF. CDR3 DNA sequence: TGTGCCGGCAGTCGTCGGGCCAGGGGAGAGACCCAGTACTTC.

The V gene is TRBV2, the J gene TRBJ2-5; D remains ambiguous. Germline V gene data show CDR1 as SNHLY and CDR2 as FYNNEI. The CDR3 is 12 residues long. Trimming stripped 3 bases from V and 0 bases from J, with 2 bases between. The DNA of the CDR3 is TGTGCCAGCAGTGACGACCAAGAGACCCAGTACTTC. This codes for CASSDDQETQYF.

The chain couples TRBV5-1 to TRBJ2-5; 7 bases line up with TRBD1. After removal of 0 bases from V and 3 bases from J, the junction contained 11 bases not matched to a gene. The CDR3 runs to 17 residues. Per the germline V gene, CDR1 is SGHRS and CDR2 is YFSETQ. CDR3 sequence reads: CASSLARISTGKETQYF. Written as DNA, the CDR3 is TGCGCCAGCAGCTTGGCCCGGATTTCGACAGGGAAAGAGACCCAGTACTTC.

The chain combines TRBV6-1 with TRBJ2-3, with 12 bases fitting TRBD2. The CDR3 runs to 17 residues. Looked up from germline, CDR1 is MNHNS and CDR2 is SASEGT. V lost 4 bases and J lost 5; bases outside the gene matches: 10. CDR3 amino acids: CASSAALAGGPGDTQYF. CDR3 nucleotides: TGTGCCAGCAGTGCCGCCCTAGCGGGGGGGCCTGGAGATACGCAGTATTTT.

The gene calls are TRBV5-1 and TRBJ2-1; 9 nucleotides line up with TRBD1. V lost 4 bases, J lost 8 bases, and 7 bases stayed unmatched. Germline CDR1 SGHRS, CDR2 YFSETQ. The CDR3 contains 14 residues. The chain's CDR3 is CASSARQGVDEQFF. The DNA for the CDR3 is TGCGCCAGCAGCGCCCGACAGGGGGTAGATGAGCAGTTCTTC.

The rearrangement links TRBV6-5 to TRBJ1-3; no definite D call. The CDR3 runs 12 residues. CDR1 is MNHEY, CDR2 SVGAGI, per germline. V lost 6 bases, J lost 8 bases, and 11 bases lay in between. Written as DNA, the CDR3 is TGTGCCAGCAGAGTGTGGGGAGACACCATATATTTT. Encoded protein: CASRVWGDTIYF.

J is TRBJ2-7 and V is TRBV28; possibly TRBD1 for D (5 bases). Trimming removed 6 bases at V and 5 bases at J, with 17 bases between. CDR1 is MDHEN and CDR2 is SYDVKM in the germline V gene. This CDR3 has 14 amino acids. DNA of the CDR3: TGTGCCAGCAGAGACGGCAGGGTCATCCACGAGCAGTACTTC. It translates to CASRDGRVIHEQYF.

The V gene is TRBV12-3 or TRBV12-4, the J gene TRBJ2-1; the match to TRBD1 covers 11 bases. J gave up 8 bases and V 7 bases, and 4 bases lay outside the gene matches. This CDR3 contains 13 residues. CDR3 protein: CASKRTGGDEQFF. In DNA, the CDR3 is TGTGCCAGCAAGAGGACAGGGGGCGATGAGCAGTTCTTC.

This clone came up once. The chain joins TRBV11-2 to TRBJ2-3, with no clear D. Looked up from germline, CDR1 is SGHAT and CDR2 is FQNNGV. The V and J ends lost 1 base and 4 bases respectively, with 12 bases between them. The CDR3 is 15 residues long. The CDR3, as DNA: TGTGCCAGCAGCTTAGTCCTTTTCGGGTCAGATACGCAGTATTTT. Residues: CASSLVLFGSDTQYF.

The chain couples TRBV30 to TRBJ2-1; D possibly corresponds to TRBD1 (5 bases). This CDR3 is 13 amino acids long. V dropped 0 bases and J dropped 8 bases, with 11 bases sitting between them. Germline V CDR1 and CDR2: GTSNPN, SVGIG (reference sequence). In DNA, the CDR3 is TGTGCCTGGAGTGTCGGAGACAGAGATGAGCAGTTCTTC. Amino acids: CAWSVGDRDEQFF.

This sequence joins TRBV5-4 and TRBJ1-2; D is ambiguous. Trimming stripped 6 bases from V and 0 bases from J, with 9 bases between. Germline V gene lookup returns CDR1 SGHNT and CDR2 YYREEE (reference sequence). The CDR3 contains 13 residues. The CDR3 DNA is TGTGCCAGCACGGGTTTCACTAACTATGGCTACACCTTC. Protein product: CASTGFTNYGYTF.

This chain links TRBV6-6 with TRBJ2-5; D perhaps matches TRBD2 (6 bases). CDR1 is MNHNY, CDR2 SVGAGI, per germline (reference sequence). The V gene lost 6 bases and the J gene lost 4 bases, with 9 bases spanning the gap. The CDR3 is made up of 12 amino acids. CDR3 region: CASRLAGETQYF. The CDR3 coding sequence is TGTGCCAGCAGACTAGCTGGAGAGACCCAGTACTTC.

The genes are TRBV6-5 and TRBJ1-1, with TRBD1 as a possible D gene (6 bases). V was shortened by 6 bases and J by 4 bases, with 15 bases between the two germline ends. Germline CDR1 is MNHEY and CDR2 is SVGAGI. The CDR3 spans 14 residues. The CDR3 spells CASRSPGESTEAFF. In nucleotides, the CDR3 is TGTGCCAGCAGATCTCCAGGGGAAAGCACTGAAGCTTTCTTT.

The CDR3 DNA reads as TGTGCCAGCAGCGCCTTCGACACAAACTATGGCTACACCTTC. Protein product: CASSAFDTNYGYTF. The rearrangement joins TRBV9 to TRBJ1-2; D is ambiguous. Trimming pared 3 bases from V and 2 bases from J, leaving 11 bases between. The CDR3 runs to 14 residues. Germline CDR1 and CDR2: SGDLS and YYNGEE.

The J gene is TRBJ1-1, the V gene TRBV5-6; D is unresolved. Germline V gene sequence: CDR1 SGHDT, CDR2 YYEEEE. The CDR3 extends over 15 amino acids. The V end lost 4 bases, the J end lost 1 base, and 14 bases lay between the germline ends. CDR3 sequence: CASSLLNLRNTEAFF. As DNA, the CDR3 is TGTGCCAGCAGCCTTTTAAACTTGCGGAACACTGAAGCTTTCTTT.